One and the same sample provided the 10 T cell receptor beta chains below, sequenced in a study of T cell repertoires in cytomegalovirus infection. Via MiXCR, TCRdb re-called the reads, giving one row per CDR3 protein. The table has about 900,000 distinct CDR3 sequences, 25% to 40% seen once. No antigen has been identified for these receptors. The source was cultured CD8+ T cells from PBMCs, collected from culture after CMV antigen stimulation. The receptors were sampled from a human donor in good health (CMV status not recorded). Some clones in this sample may be carry-over from other donors' samples.

The rearrangement uses TRBV14 and TRBJ1-2; D uncertain. The CDR3 runs 13 residues. Germline V gives CDR1 SGHDN, CDR2 FVKESK. The ends were cut back, 4 bases at V and 2 bases at J, with 8 bases in the middle. Here the CDR3 reads CASSPLRNYGYTF. The CDR3 region has the DNA TGTGCCAGCAGCCCTCTAAGAAACTATGGCTACACCTTC.

The rearrangement uses TRBV6-5 and TRBJ1-1; D is unclear. Germline loops: CDR1 MNHEY, CDR2 SVGAGI. The CDR3 length is 12 residues. Trimming stripped 10 bases from V and 2 bases from J, with 11 bases between. CDR3 coding DNA: TGTGCCAACAGCTTCCTTAACACTGAAGCTTTCTTT. Its protein is CANSFLNTEAFF.

This chain uses TRBV20-1 with TRBJ2-7; TRBD1 matches 7 bases. With V trimmed by 6 bases and J by 5 bases, 7 bases remained unmatched. There are 12 residues in the CDR3. CDR1 is DFQATT and CDR2 is SNEGSKA in the germline V gene (reference sequence). For the CDR3, the DNA is TGCAGTGCCCAACCAAGGGGGCACGAGCAGTACTTC. As protein: CSAQPRGHEQYF.

In this sample, this clonotype turned up many times. The chain couples TRBV7-2 to TRBJ1-2; TRBD1 matches 10 bases. Germline-derived CDR1 and CDR2 are SGHTA and FQGNSA. V dropped 6 bases and J dropped 2; count of bases not matched to a gene: 6. This CDR3 region has 15 residues. The CDR3 DNA reads TGTGCCAGCAGACCATGGACAGGGGGAAACTATGGCTACACCTTC. Protein sequence: CASRPWTGGNYGYTF.

This clonotype was seen ten or more times. The chain joins TRBV7-9 to TRBJ2-3, with D possibly matching TRBD2 (5 bases). V gave up 7 bases and J gave up 2 bases, with 19 bases separating them. Germline V CDR1 and CDR2: SEHNR, FQNEAQ (reference sequence). This CDR3 is built from 16 residues. CDR3 residues: CASKWGAEEHTDTQYF. CDR3 DNA sequence: TGTGCCAGCAAATGGGGAGCGGAGGAACACACAGATACGCAGTATTTT.

This clonotype was detected a few times. V gene TRBV7-8 combines with J gene TRBJ1-4, with unresolved D. Germline values: CDR1 SGHVS, CDR2 FQNEAQ. The CDR3 loop spans 15 amino acids. Trimming removed 6 bases at V and 4 bases at J, with 15 bases between. CDR3 protein: CASRPFPRSNEKLFF. The CDR3 DNA sequence: TGTGCCAGCAGACCGTTTCCCAGGAGTAATGAAAAACTGTTTTTT.

V and J are TRBV20-1 and TRBJ2-7; 7 nucleotides match TRBD1. This CDR3 has 14 residues. Germline loops: CDR1 DFQATT, CDR2 SNEGSKA (reference sequence). The junction had 8 bases not matched to a gene; V was cut back by 6 bases and J by 0 bases. CDR3 loop: CSAPSGQSSYEQYF. CDR3 bases: TGCAGTGCCCCATCGGGACAGAGCTCCTACGAGCAGTACTTC.

This clonotype turned up a few times. The chain uses TRBV29-1 and TRBJ2-5; D gene unclear. The germline V and J ends were trimmed by 7 bases and 3 bases, with 12 bases remaining between them. Germline CDR1 reads SQVTM; CDR2 reads ANQGSEA. CDR3 size: 12 residues. The CDR3 nucleotides are TGCAGCGCGAGGTGGATCGAAGAGACCCAGTACTTC. Amino acids: CSARWIEETQYF.

This clonotype occurred a few times. The chain employs TRBV6-5 and TRBJ1-3, with 8 bases fitting TRBD1. The CDR3 loop spans 18 amino acids. The V segment lost 1 base and the J segment 0 bases; nucleotides outside the gene matches: 8. Germline values: CDR1 MNHEY, CDR2 SVGAGI. CDR3 loop: CASSYFWGQESSGNTIYF. CDR3 sequence (DNA): TGTGCCAGCAGTTACTTCTGGGGACAGGAGAGCTCTGGAAACACCATATATTTT.

This clonotype was counted many times. The chain links TRBV7-9 to TRBJ1-5; TRBD1 matches at 7 bases. Germline CDR1 SEHNR, CDR2 FQNEAQ (reference sequence). The CDR3 sequence is 13 residues long. With 4 bases clipped from V and 11 bases from J, the junction kept 8 bases outside the gene matches. In nucleotides, the CDR3 is TGTGCCAGCAGCTCCTCGGCGGGACAGTCCCAGCATTTT. It is translated as CASSSSAGQSQHF.